These T cell receptor beta chains were read from a single sample in a study of memory CD4+ T cells and cytomegalovirus serostatus. Clones were read by immunoSEQ multiplex PCR, and TCRdb kept only the in-frame ones, dropping some. Here the sample spans 60,000 to 75,000 clones, roughly 75% being singletons. The sample consisted of memory CD4+ T cells from blood. Source of these receptors: an adult in good health and CMV-seronegative. Some clones in this sample may be carry-over from other donors' samples. Both conserved end residues are part of each CDR3. Some rows have no size entry. The others give once, few or many, or a class for an expanded clone.

14,TRBJ1-5,-,TRBV7-2,CASSPQGWGQPQHF
13,TRBJ1-2,-,TRBV14,CASSPGLDYGYTF
14,TRBJ1-4,-,TRBV2,CASSEAGVGEKLFF
13,TRBJ2-2,-,TRBV7-3,CASSFSTTGELFF
11,TRBJ2-7,-,TRBV7-8,CASSDPYEQYF
13,TRBJ2-5,once,TRBV29-1,CSVAGGGGETQYF
13,TRBJ1-1,-,TRBV7-9,CASSVQGGTEAFF
15,TRBJ1-5,once,TRBV28,CASSSPTGPFKPQHF
16,TRBJ1-1,-,TRBV19,CASSIDLEWHHTEAFF
14,TRBJ2-1,-,TRBV11-3,CASSLASGGNEQFF
15,TRBJ1-1,-,TRBV5-4,CASSLSKAMNTEAFF
14,TRBJ1-6,-,TRBV11-2,CASSPADYNSPLHF
17,TRBJ2-3,few,TRBV4-3,CASSQDRGGGALDTQYF
11,TRBJ1-4,few,TRBV6-5,CATTLGEKLFF
13,TRBJ1-2,-,TRBV5-1,CASSLEGGYGYTF
13,TRBJ1-1,-,TRBV6-6,CASSPRYEGEAFF
14,TRBJ2-1,once,TRBV7-8,CASRKSGSYNEQFF
16,TRBJ2-7,-,TRBV7-2,CASSYRQHYPSYEQYF
16,TRBJ2-2,-,TRBV30,CARTDGGTAFPLGLFF
15,TRBJ1-5,-,TRBV6-5,CASSYPGTENQPQHF
14,TRBJ2-1,-,TRBV11-2,CASSLHQGSYEQFF
14,TRBJ2-2,-,TRBV7-9,CASRSSGGTGELFF
14,TRBJ2-1,-,TRBV7-2,CASSLLRGYNEQFF
19,TRBJ2-3,-,TRBV5-5,CASSLAGTSGRGETDTQYF
14,TRBJ2-5,once,TRBV11-1,CASSSPTGSETQYF
15,TRBJ1-2,-,TRBV9,CASSVGLQGADGYTF
11,TRBJ1-2,once,TRBV29-1,CSVEVDYGYTF
15,TRBJ2-7,-,TRBV7-2,CASSSPSTGSYEQYF
13,TRBJ2-2,once,TRBV30,CAWSVYGTGELFF
17,TRBJ2-3,-,TRBV28,CASSEAGTSGITDTQYF
16,TRBJ2-5,-,TRBV10-2,CASSEHGTGGIETQYF
13,TRBJ2-5,few,TRBV18,CASSPGDQETQYF
14,TRBJ2-7,-,TRBV7-2,CASSTRDYTYEQYF
14,TRBJ1-1,-,TRBV11-2,CASSLTSVNTEAFF
13,TRBJ1-1,-,TRBV19,CATTDRGNTEAFF
14,TRBJ2-5,once,TRBV30,CAWTLGGGSETQYF
13,TRBJ1-2,-,TRBV18,CASSTNEEYGYTF
16,TRBJ2-2,-,TRBV10-2,CASAFPKAVRPGELFF
16,TRBJ2-3,-,TRBV27,CASSSHRERGTDTQYF
14,TRBJ2-7,-,TRBV28,CASGINRGYSEQYF
16,TRBJ2-1,-,TRBV19,CASSIDGQGPYNEQFF
16,TRBJ1-3,-,TRBV9,CASSMRGTGTGNTIYF
12,TRBJ2-5,-,TRBV29-1,CSVESGAGEQYF
15,TRBJ1-5,-,TRBV19,CASSIIDRGPQPQHF
12,TRBJ1-1,-,TRBV5-4,CASSPLGAEAFF
14,TRBJ1-1,few,TRBV29-1,CSVDRGSWNTEAFF
16,TRBJ1-5,-,TRBV19,CASSIRQGVSNQPQHF
15,TRBJ2-7,few,TRBV5-6,CASSGGDYSSYEQYF
14,TRBJ2-7,-,TRBV28,CASSLTSGSYEQYF
11,TRBJ2-7,-,TRBV5-1,CASSRNDEQYF
13,TRBJ2-5,-,TRBV18,CASSPGIEETQYF